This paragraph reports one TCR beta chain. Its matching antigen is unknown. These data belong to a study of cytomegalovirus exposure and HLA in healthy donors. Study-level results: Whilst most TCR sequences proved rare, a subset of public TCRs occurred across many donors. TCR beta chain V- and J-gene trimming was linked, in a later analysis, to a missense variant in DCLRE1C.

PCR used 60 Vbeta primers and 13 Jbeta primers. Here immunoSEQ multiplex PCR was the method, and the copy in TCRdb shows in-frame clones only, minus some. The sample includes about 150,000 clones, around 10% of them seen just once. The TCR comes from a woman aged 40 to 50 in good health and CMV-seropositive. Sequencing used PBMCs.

This chain's CDR3 is CASSELAGAITGELFF. The CDR3 nucleotides are TGTGCCAGCAGTGAACTAGCGGGGGCGATCACCGGGGAGCTGTTTTTT. This chain connects TRBV6-1 to TRBJ2-2, with 10 bases lining up with TRBD2. The V segment lost 2 bases and the J segment 4 bases; nucleotides outside the gene matches: 4. This CDR3 has 16 amino acids. Germline V gene lookup returns CDR1 MNHNS and CDR2 SASEGT.